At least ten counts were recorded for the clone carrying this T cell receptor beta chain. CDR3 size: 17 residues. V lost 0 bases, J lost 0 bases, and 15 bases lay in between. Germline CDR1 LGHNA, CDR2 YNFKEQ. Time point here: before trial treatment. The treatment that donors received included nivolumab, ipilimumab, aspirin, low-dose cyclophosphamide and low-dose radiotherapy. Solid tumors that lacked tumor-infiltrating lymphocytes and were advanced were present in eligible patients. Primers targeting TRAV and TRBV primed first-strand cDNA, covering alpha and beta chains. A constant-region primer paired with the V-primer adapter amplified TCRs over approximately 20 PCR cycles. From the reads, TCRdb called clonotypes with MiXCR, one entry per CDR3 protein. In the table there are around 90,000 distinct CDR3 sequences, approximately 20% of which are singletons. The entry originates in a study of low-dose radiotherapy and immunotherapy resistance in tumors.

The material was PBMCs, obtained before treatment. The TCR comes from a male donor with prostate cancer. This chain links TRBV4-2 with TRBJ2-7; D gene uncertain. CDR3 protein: CASSQDLGMHDSYEQYF. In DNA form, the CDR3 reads TGTGCCAGCAGCCAAGATCTGGGGATGCACGACTCCTACGAGCAGTACTTC.